The rows below give T cell receptor beta chains drawn from one sample of a study of cytomegalovirus exposure and HLA in healthy donors. The protocol was immunoSEQ multiplex PCR, while the TCRdb copy is restricted to in-frame clones and leaves out a portion. The sample holds fewer than 350,000 clones, 70% to 90% seen once. Sequenced: PBMCs. The receptors come from a woman between 18 and 30 years old in good health and CMV-seronegative. CDR3s include the opening cysteine and the closing phenylalanine or tryptophan. Fields, in order: clone size, J gene, D gene, V gene, CDR3 protein, CDR3 DNA. The D gene is left open where the match is weak. Size is stated for part of the rows, as once, few or many counts, or as a class when the clone is expanded.

>-|TRBJ1-2|TRBD1|TRBV28
CASSSMTGWYGYTF
TGTGCCAGCAGCAGTATGACAGGGTGGTATGGCTACACCTTC
>few|TRBJ1-1|-|TRBV25-1
CASRMESMNTEAFF
TGTGCCAGCAGGATGGAGTCCATGAACACTGAAGCTTTCTTT
>-|TRBJ2-3|-|TRBV10-3
CAITSPRSYTQYF
TGTGCCATCACTAGTCCCCGTTCCTATACGCAGTATTTT
>-|TRBJ2-5|-|TRBV6-6
CASKTMDSNQETQYF
TGTGCCAGCAAGACAATGGACAGTAACCAAGAGACCCAGTACTTC
>once|TRBJ2-7|TRBD1|TRBV6-1
CASSEGQATSYEQYF
TGTGCCAGCAGTGAGGGACAGGCGACCAGCTACGAGCAGTACTTC
>-|TRBJ2-5|TRBD1|TRBV6-5
CASSLARQGETQYF
TGTGCCAGCAGTTTGGCCCGACAGGGCGAGACCCAGTACTTC
>once|TRBJ2-7|TRBD2|TRBV2
CASTIGLVGYEQYF
TGTGCCAGCACGATAGGACTAGTCGGCTACGAGCAGTACTTC
>-|TRBJ2-7|TRBD1|TRBV14
CASSYTQGVQYF
TGTGCCAGCAGCTATACACAGGGGGTGCAGTACTTC
>once|TRBJ1-5|-|TRBV4-1
CASSQDEARGQPQHF
TGCGCCAGCAGCCAAGATGAGGCTCGTGGGCAGCCCCAGCATTTT
>-|TRBJ2-1|TRBD2|TRBV5-8
CASSLFLAGGREQFF
TGTGCCAGCAGCTTGTTTCTAGCGGGGGGGCGCGAGCAGTTCTTC
>-|TRBJ1-1|-|TRBV14
CASSSRWGDNTEAFF
TGTGCCAGCAGCTCAAGGTGGGGGGATAACACTGAAGCTTTCTTT
>-|TRBJ1-1|-|TRBV29-1
CSVVQNTEAFF
TGCAGCGTTGTACAGAACACTGAAGCTTTCTTT
>-|TRBJ2-7|TRBD1|TRBV5-1
CASSLYTGTGQGYEQYF
TGCGCCAGCAGCTTATATACGGGGACAGGGCAAGGCTACGAGCAGTACTTC
>-|TRBJ2-7|-|TRBV5-1
CASSWTGDYEQYF
TGCGCCAGCAGCTGGACGGGAGACTACGAGCAGTACTTC
>-|TRBJ1-6|TRBD1|TRBV5-1
CASSQDRANSPLHF
TGCGCCAGCAGCCAGGACAGGGCCAATTCACCCCTCCACTTT
>-|TRBJ2-7|-|TRBV19
CASSQGFGYYEQYF
TGTGCCAGTAGTCAGGGTTTTGGATACTACGAGCAGTACTTC
>-|TRBJ2-2|TRBD1|TRBV7-7
CASSGTGNTGELFF
TGTGCCAGCAGCGGGACAGGGAACACCGGGGAGCTGTTTTTT
>-|TRBJ1-5|TRBD1|TRBV6-5
CASKRGPSQPQHF
TGTGCCAGCAAAAGGGGGCCGAGTCAGCCCCAGCATTTT
>-|TRBJ1-2|TRBD1|TRBV5-6
CASQRTGANYGYTF
TGTGCCAGCCAAAGGACAGGGGCTAACTATGGCTACACCTTC
>-|TRBJ1-3|-|TRBV10-3
CAMTQGTENTIYF
TGTGCCATGACTCAGGGTACGGAGAACACCATATATTTT
>-|TRBJ2-7|-|TRBV6-1
CASSEVPILAGRPYEQYF
TGTGCCAGCAGTGAAGTCCCCATCCTTGCAGGGCGACCTTACGAGCAGTACTTC
>-|TRBJ2-7|-|TRBV4-1
CASSHYPFLPHYEQYF
TGCGCCAGCAGCCACTACCCCTTTTTACCCCACTACGAGCAGTACTTC
>once|TRBJ2-7|TRBD1|TRBV6-5
CASGSTGQGNGEQYF
TGTGCCAGCGGGTCCACGGGACAGGGGAATGGCGAGCAGTACTTC
>-|TRBJ1-3|TRBD1|TRBV30
CAWRRTGTGNTIYF
TGTGCCTGGAGGAGGACAGGTACTGGAAACACCATATATTTT
>-|TRBJ2-7|-|TRBV5-1
CASSLARGTEQYF
TGCGCCAGCAGCTTGGCCCGGGGAACCGAGCAGTACTTC
>-|TRBJ2-2|TRBD1|TRBV5-6
CASSVTGGANTGELFF
TGTGCCAGCAGCGTCACAGGGGGCGCGAACACCGGGGAGCTGTTTTTT
>-|TRBJ2-7|-|TRBV7-9
CSSSLEFSLSEQYF
TGTTCCAGCAGCTTAGAGTTTAGCCTCAGCGAGCAGTACTTC
>-|TRBJ1-2|-|TRBV19
CASREIDSGSYGYTF
TGTGCCAGTAGGGAGATAGACAGTGGCAGCTATGGCTACACCTTC
>once|TRBJ2-1|TRBD1|TRBV19
CASSMGQNYNEQFF
TGTGCCAGTAGTATGGGACAGAACTACAATGAGCAGTTCTTC
>-|TRBJ1-2|-|TRBV29-1
CSVEWRQGGYGYTF
TGCAGCGTTGAATGGCGGCAGGGTGGCTATGGCTACACCTTC
>-|TRBJ2-7|TRBD2|TRBV6-1
CASSEGGYEQYF
TGTGCCAGCAGTGAGGGAGGGTACGAGCAGTACTTC
>-|TRBJ1-2|-|TRBV29-1
CSVEVSNYGYTF
TGCAGCGTTGAAGTCAGTAACTATGGCTACACCTTC
>-|TRBJ2-1|TRBD2|TRBV27
CAIKTSRRDNEQFF
TGTGCCATCAAGACTAGCCGGAGGGACAATGAGCAGTTCTTC